The rows below give T cell receptor beta chains drawn from one sample of a study of blood T cell repertoires in COVID-19. Only in-frame clones appear in the TCRdb table, and some are missing; sequencing was by immunoSEQ multiplex PCR. The repertoire holds under 50,000 clones, with approximately 88% as singletons. Material for sequencing was peripheral blood. The receptors were sampled from a woman aged 40 to 55 with acute or convalescent COVID-19. The CDR3 runs from the conserved cysteine through the conserved F or W. Fields, in order: clone size, D gene, V gene, J gene, CDR3 protein, CDR3 DNA. D genes are given only for firm matches. The listing skips clone size in some rows; elsewhere it reads once, few, many or a size class.

.	.	TRBV5-4	TRBJ2-1	CASSRWTATDEQFF	TGTGCCAGCAGCCGTTGGACTGCCACGGATGAGCAGTTCTTC
few	.	TRBV5-1	TRBJ2-6	CASSLEGAGANVLTF	TGCGCCAGCAGCTTAGAGGGGGCTGGGGCCAACGTCCTGACTTTC
.	.	TRBV19	TRBJ1-2	CASSMIYVGEEDYGYTF	TGTGCCAGTAGTATGATCTACGTAGGGGAGGAGGACTATGGCTACACCTTC
.	TRBD1	TRBV28	TRBJ1-1	CASSLQQGQGSTEAFF	TGTGCCAGCAGTTTACAACAGGGACAGGGTTCCACTGAAGCTTTCTTT
.	.	TRBV18	TRBJ1-5	CASSPQAAGNPPHQPQHF	TGTGCCAGCTCACCCCAGGCGGCAGGGAATCCACCCCATCAGCCCCAGCATTTT
.	.	TRBV4-1	TRBJ2-7	CASSPGPKSEQYF	TGCGCCAGCAGCCCTGGCCCGAAAAGCGAGCAGTACTTC
.	TRBD1	TRBV11-2	TRBJ1-2	CASSGQTGTGVYGYTF	TGTGCCAGCAGCGGCCAAACCGGGACAGGGGTTTATGGCTACACCTTC
.	.	TRBV7-8	TRBJ2-3	CASSLGETWSTDTQYF	TGTGCCAGCAGCTTAGGAGAAACCTGGAGCACAGATACGCAGTATTTT
.	TRBD1	TRBV6-1	TRBJ1-5	CASSEGQGFEPQHF	TGTGCCAGCAGTGAGGGACAGGGGTTTGAGCCCCAGCATTTT
.	TRBD2	TRBV27	TRBJ2-7	CASSLLAGGGEQYF	TGTGCCAGCAGTTTACTAGCGGGAGGGGGGGAGCAGTACTTC
.	TRBD2	TRBV11-2	TRBJ2-4	CASSAGLAGELAKNIQYF	TGTGCCAGCAGCGCGGGACTAGCGGGAGAGCTAGCCAAAAACATTCAGTACTTC
.	.	TRBV5-1	TRBJ2-2	CASSLAGVSTGELFF	TGCGCCAGCAGCTTGGCCGGGGTTTCGACCGGGGAGCTGTTTTTT
.	.	TRBV5-1	TRBJ1-3	CASSPTRGTGNTIYF	TGCGCCAGCAGCCCCACCAGGGGAACTGGAAACACCATATATTTT
.	.	TRBV28	TRBJ2-3	CASSPGTMSDTQYF	TGTGCCAGCAGTCCGGGTACGATGTCAGATACGCAGTATTTT
.	.	TRBV10-2	TRBJ2-5	CASMGPGSGETQYF	TGCGCCAGCATGGGGCCAGGATCCGGAGAGACCCAGTACTTC
.	TRBD1	TRBV28	TRBJ1-5	CASSPPRQGTSNQPQHF	TGTGCCAGCAGTCCGCCCAGACAGGGAACGAGCAATCAGCCCCAGCATTTT
.	.	TRBV5-1	TRBJ2-5	CASSLEASEQETQYF	TGCGCCAGCAGCTTGGAGGCTAGCGAGCAAGAGACCCAGTACTTC
.	TRBD1	TRBV27	TRBJ1-1	CASSLRQGLNTEAFF	TGTGCCAGCAGTCTACGACAGGGTCTGAACACTGAAGCTTTCTTT
few	.	TRBV30	TRBJ1-1	CAWSVSLLNTEAFF	TGTGCCTGGAGTGTTAGTCTCCTGAACACTGAAGCTTTCTTT
.	.	TRBV5-1	TRBJ2-3	CASSSRLVRDTQYF	TGCGCCAGCAGCTCACGACTAGTTCGGGATACGCAGTATTTT
once	.	TRBV12-3/TRBV12-4	TRBJ1-5	CASNPESNQPQHF	TGTGCCAGCAATCCGGAGAGCAATCAGCCCCAGCATTTT
.	TRBD1	TRBV28	TRBJ1-5	CASSPGGGDQPQHF	TGTGCCAGCAGTCCCGGAGGGGGCGACCAGCCCCAGCATTTT
.	.	TRBV27	TRBJ1-2	CASSPLDTYGGYTF	TGTGCCAGCAGTCCACTGGACACCTACGGAGGCTACACCTTC
.	TRBD1	TRBV7-3	TRBJ2-3	CASSSPGTGRDTQYF	TGTGCCAGCAGCTCGCCTGGGACAGGGAGGGATACGCAGTATTTT
.	TRBD2	TRBV4-2	TRBJ2-5	CASSQEQLAGYQETQYF	TGTGCCAGCAGCCAAGAACAGCTAGCGGGGTATCAAGAGACCCAGTACTTC
.	TRBD1	TRBV2	TRBJ1-2	CASRGTGSGGYTF	TGTGCCAGCAGGGGGACAGGGTCAGGAGGCTACACCTTC
once	TRBD1	TRBV18	TRBJ2-3	CASSLYGTVELITDTQYF	TGTGCCAGCTCACTCTACGGGACAGTCGAACTTATTACAGATACGCAGTATTTT
.	.	TRBV27	TRBJ2-3	CASSFGGRWDTQYF	TGTGCCAGCAGTTTCGGGGGGCGGTGGGATACGCAGTATTTT
.	TRBD2	TRBV18	TRBJ2-3	CASSPGLASGVGDTQYF	TGTGCCAGCTCACCAGGACTCGCTAGCGGGGTTGGGGATACGCAGTATTTT
.	TRBD1	TRBV4-2	TRBJ1-3	CASSQELLRGLGNTIYF	TGTGCCAGCAGCCAAGAACTACTCAGGGGGCTTGGAAACACCATATATTTT
.	TRBD2	TRBV5-1	TRBJ2-2	CASSDTSGTSGELFF	TGCGCCAGCAGCGACACTAGCGGGACGTCCGGGGAGCTGTTTTTT
.	TRBD1	TRBV6-6	TRBJ1-1	CASSYPSGTVNTEAFF	TGTGCCAGCAGTTACCCTTCCGGGACAGTTAACACTGAAGCTTTCTTT
.	.	TRBV14	TRBJ1-2	CASSPEIDYGYTF	TGTGCCAGCAGCCCCGAGATTGATTATGGCTACACCTTC
.	.	TRBV28	TRBJ2-7	CASSLEGSGLSSYEQYF	TGTGCCAGCAGTTTAGAAGGATCGGGACTCAGCTCCTACGAGCAGTACTTC
.	TRBD2	TRBV4-2	TRBJ2-2	CASSPRLTFLAGGNTGELFF	TGTGCCAGCAGCCCCCGACTCACCTTTCTAGCGGGGGGGAACACCGGGGAGCTGTTTTTT
once	.	TRBV6-1	TRBJ1-2	CASSETPTEYYGYTF	TGTGCCAGCAGTGAAACACCGACAGAATACTATGGCTACACCTTC
.	TRBD2	TRBV5-4	TRBJ2-1	CASSLRLAGGFNEQFF	TGTGCCAGCAGCCTCAGACTAGCGGGTGGATTCAATGAGCAGTTCTTC
.	TRBD2	TRBV27	TRBJ2-1	CASSLSVGGRQFF	TGTGCCAGCAGTTTATCGGTGGGCGGGAGACAGTTCTTC
.	.	TRBV7-9	TRBJ2-1	CASGTVNEQFF	TGTGCCAGCGGCACCGTCAATGAGCAGTTCTTC
.	TRBD2	TRBV28	TRBJ2-7	CASSFKSGTSGALSSYEQYF	TGTGCCAGCAGTTTTAAGTCCGGGACTAGCGGGGCACTAAGCTCCTACGAGCAGTACTTC
.	.	TRBV2	TRBJ1-1	CASKRESDTEAFF	TGTGCCAGCAAACGGGAATCGGACACTGAAGCTTTCTTT
.	TRBD1	TRBV29-1	TRBJ2-7	CSVAPGTGRNEQYF	TGCAGCGTTGCGCCCGGGACAGGGCGGAACGAGCAGTACTTC
.	.	TRBV12-3/TRBV12-4	TRBJ2-3	CAIDLTGRSQYF	TGTGCCATCGACCTAACAGGGCGGTCGCAGTATTTT
.	.	TRBV4-3	TRBJ2-3	CASSRGRNPSTDTQYF	TGCGCCAGCAGCCGAGGGAGGAACCCTAGCACAGATACGCAGTATTTT
.	TRBD2	TRBV19	TRBJ2-1	CASSPGLAGREQFF	TGTGCCAGTAGTCCCGGACTAGCGGGTAGGGAGCAGTTCTTC
.	.	TRBV10-1	TRBJ2-1	CASSDRLGRDEQFF	TGCGCCAGCAGTGATCGCCTGGGCAGGGATGAGCAGTTCTTC
.	.	TRBV6-5	TRBJ1-2	CASSQRAGTNYGYTF	TGTGCCAGCAGTCAAAGGGCGGGAACTAACTATGGCTACACCTTC
.	TRBD1	TRBV28	TRBJ1-1	CASRMTGGGTEAFF	TGTGCCAGCAGAATGACAGGGGGAGGGACTGAAGCTTTCTTT
.	TRBD2	TRBV27	TRBJ2-1	CASRRGGAAYNEQFF	TGTGCCAGCAGACGGGGGGGGGCCGCATACAATGAGCAGTTCTTC
.	.	TRBV7-9	TRBJ1-1	CASSSRGKNTEAFF	TGTGCCAGCAGTTCAAGGGGGAAGAACACTGAAGCTTTCTTT
.	.	TRBV2	TRBJ1-4	CASRQQVATNEKLFF	TGTGCCAGCCGACAGCAGGTTGCAACTAATGAAAAACTGTTTTTT
.	.	TRBV28	TRBJ2-7	CATYETGTSSYEQYF	TGTGCCACCTATGAGACCGGGACAAGCTCCTACGAGCAGTACTTC
.	.	TRBV19	TRBJ1-1	CASITRKDEAFF	TGTGCCAGTATTACCAGGAAAGATGAAGCTTTCTTT
.	TRBD1	TRBV11-1	TRBJ1-3	CASRKHRGGNTIYF	TGTGCCAGCAGAAAACACAGGGGGGGAAACACCATATATTTT
once	.	TRBV19	TRBJ1-1	CASRRNIGGMNTEAFF	TGTGCCAGTAGAAGGAACATTGGAGGAATGAACACTGAAGCTTTCTTT